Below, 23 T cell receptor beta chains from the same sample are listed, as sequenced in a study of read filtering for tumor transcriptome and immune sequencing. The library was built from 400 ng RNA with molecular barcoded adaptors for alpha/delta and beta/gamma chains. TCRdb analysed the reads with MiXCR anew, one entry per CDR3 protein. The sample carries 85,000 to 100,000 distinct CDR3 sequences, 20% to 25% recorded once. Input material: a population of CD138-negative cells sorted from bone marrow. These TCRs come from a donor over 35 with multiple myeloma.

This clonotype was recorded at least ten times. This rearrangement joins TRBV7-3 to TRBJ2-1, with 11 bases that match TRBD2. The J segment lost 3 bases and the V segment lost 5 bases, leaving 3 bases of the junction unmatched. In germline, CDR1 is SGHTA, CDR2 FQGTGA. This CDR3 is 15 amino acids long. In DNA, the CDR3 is TGTGCCAGCAGCCCGACTAGCGGGGACTACAATGAGCAGTTCTTC. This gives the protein CASSPTSGDYNEQFF.

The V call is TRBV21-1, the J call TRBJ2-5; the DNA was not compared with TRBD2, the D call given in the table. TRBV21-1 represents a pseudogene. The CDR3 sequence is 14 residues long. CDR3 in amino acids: CASSKRLAGAGYDF. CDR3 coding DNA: TGTGCCAGCAGCAAGAGACTAGCGGGGGCCGGGTATGACTTC.

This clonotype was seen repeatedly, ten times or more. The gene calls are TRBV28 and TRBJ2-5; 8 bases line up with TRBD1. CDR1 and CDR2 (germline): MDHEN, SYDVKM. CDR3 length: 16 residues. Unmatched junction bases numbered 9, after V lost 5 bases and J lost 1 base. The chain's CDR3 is CASSPRGQVGQETQYF. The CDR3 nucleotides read TGTGCCAGCAGTCCCCGGGGACAGGTTGGCCAAGAGACCCAGTACTTC.

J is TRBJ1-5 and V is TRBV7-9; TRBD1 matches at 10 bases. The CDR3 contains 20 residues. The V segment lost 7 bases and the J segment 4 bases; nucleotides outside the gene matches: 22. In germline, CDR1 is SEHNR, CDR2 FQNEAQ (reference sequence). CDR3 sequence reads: CASTYNRDRGPGCGNQPQHF. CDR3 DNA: TGTGCCAGCACCTATAACCGGGACAGGGGCCCTGGTTGTGGTAATCAGCCCCAGCATTTT.

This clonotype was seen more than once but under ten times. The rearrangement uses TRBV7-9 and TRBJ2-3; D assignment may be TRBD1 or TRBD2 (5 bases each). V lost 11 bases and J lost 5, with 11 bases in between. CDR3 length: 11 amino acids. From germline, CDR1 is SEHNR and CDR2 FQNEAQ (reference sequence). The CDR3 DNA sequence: TGTGCCCTCGGGGCGCAAGATACGCAGTATTTT. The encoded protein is CALGAQDTQYF.

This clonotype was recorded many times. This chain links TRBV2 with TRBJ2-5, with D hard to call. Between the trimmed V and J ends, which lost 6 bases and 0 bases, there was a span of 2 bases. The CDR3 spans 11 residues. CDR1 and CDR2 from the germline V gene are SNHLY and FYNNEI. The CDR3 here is CASRYQETQYF. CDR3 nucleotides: TGTGCCAGCAGGTACCAAGAGACCCAGTACTTC.

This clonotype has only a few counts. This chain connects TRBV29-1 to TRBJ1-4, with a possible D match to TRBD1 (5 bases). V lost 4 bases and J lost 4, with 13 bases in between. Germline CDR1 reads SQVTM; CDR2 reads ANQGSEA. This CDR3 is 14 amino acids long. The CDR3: CSVVGADHNEKLFF. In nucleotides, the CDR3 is TGCAGCGTTGTTGGGGCAGACCATAATGAAAAACTGTTTTTT.

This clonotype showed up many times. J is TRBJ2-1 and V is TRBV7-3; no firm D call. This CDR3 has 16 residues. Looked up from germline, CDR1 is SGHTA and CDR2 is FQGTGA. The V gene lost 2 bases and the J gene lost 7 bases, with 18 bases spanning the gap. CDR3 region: CASSLYGSPLGNEQFF. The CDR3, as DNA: TGTGCCAGCAGCTTATACGGTAGCCCTTTGGGAAATGAGCAGTTCTTC.

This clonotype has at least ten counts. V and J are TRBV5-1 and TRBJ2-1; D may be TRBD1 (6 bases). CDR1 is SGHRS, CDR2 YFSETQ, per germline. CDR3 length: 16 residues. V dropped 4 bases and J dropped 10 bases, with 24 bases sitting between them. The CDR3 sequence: CASSVQGIGPSVEQFF. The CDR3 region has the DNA TGCGCCAGCAGCGTGCAGGGGATTGGGCCATCGGTGGAGCAGTTCTTC.

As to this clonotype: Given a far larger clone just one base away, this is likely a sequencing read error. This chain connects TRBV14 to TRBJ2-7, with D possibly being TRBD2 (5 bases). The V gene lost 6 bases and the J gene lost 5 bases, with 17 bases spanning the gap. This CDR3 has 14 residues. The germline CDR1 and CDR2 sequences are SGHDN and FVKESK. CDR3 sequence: CASSFGIMGNEQYF. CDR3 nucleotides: TGTGCCAGCAGTTTCGGGATAATGGGCAACGAGCAGTACTTC.

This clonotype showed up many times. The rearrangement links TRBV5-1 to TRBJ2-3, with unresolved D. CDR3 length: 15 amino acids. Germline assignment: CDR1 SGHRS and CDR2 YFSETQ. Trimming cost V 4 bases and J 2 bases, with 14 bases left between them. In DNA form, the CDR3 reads TGCGCCAGCAGCCCCCGACTGGATCCCACAGATACGCAGTATTTT. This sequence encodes CASSPRLDPTDTQYF.

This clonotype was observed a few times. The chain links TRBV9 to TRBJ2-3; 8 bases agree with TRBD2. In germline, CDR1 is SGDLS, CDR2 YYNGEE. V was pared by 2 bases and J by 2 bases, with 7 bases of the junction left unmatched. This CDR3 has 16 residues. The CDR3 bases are TGTGCCAGCAGCGTCGGGGCTAGCGGGTACACAGATACGCAGTATTTT. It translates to CASSVGASGYTDTQYF.

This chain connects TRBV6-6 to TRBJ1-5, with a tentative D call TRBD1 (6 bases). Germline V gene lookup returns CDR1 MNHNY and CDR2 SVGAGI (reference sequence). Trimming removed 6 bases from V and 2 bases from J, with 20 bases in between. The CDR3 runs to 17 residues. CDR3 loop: CASSRALGDNGNQPQHF. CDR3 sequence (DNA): TGTGCCAGCAGCCGGGCCCTAGGGGACAATGGCAATCAGCCCCAGCATTTT.

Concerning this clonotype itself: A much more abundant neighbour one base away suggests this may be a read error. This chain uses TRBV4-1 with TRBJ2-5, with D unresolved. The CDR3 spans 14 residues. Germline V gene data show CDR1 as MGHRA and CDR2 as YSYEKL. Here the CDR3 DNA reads TGCGCCAGCGGCCAAGAAAACCCCACGGAGACCCAGTACTTC. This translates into CASGQENPTETQYF.

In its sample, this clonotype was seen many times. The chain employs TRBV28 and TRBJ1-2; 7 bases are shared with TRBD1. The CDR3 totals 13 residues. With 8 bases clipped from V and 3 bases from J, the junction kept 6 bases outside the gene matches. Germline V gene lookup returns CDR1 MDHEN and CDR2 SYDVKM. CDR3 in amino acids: CASLQGDHYGYTF. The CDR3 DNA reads TGTGCCAGCCTGCAGGGGGACCACTATGGCTACACCTTC.

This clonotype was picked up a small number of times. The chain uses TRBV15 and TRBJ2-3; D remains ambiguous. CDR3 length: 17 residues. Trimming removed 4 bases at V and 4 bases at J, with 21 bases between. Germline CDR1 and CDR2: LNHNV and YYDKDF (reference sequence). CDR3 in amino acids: CATSKEAGQVGADTQYF. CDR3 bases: TGTGCCACCAGCAAAGAGGCCGGGCAGGTGGGCGCAGATACGCAGTATTTT.

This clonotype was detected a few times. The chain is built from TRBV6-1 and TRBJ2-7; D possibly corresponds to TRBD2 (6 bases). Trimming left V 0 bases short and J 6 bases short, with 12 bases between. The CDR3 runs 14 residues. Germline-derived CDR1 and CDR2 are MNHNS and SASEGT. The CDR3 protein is CASSEAGEVGEQYF. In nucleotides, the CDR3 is TGTGCCAGCAGTGAAGCGGGGGAGGTGGGCGAGCAGTACTTC.

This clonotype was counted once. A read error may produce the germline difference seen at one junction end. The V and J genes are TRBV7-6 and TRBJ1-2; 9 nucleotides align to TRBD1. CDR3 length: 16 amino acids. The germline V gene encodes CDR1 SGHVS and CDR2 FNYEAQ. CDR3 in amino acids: CASSLDRQGGSYGYIF. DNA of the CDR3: TGTGCCAGCAGCTTAGACCGACAGGGGGGTTCCTATGGTTACATCTTC.

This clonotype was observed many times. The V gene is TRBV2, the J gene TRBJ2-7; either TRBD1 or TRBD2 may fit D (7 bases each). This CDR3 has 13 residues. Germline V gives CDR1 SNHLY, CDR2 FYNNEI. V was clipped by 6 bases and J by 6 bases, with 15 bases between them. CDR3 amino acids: CASRGTGEGEQYF. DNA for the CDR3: TGTGCCAGCAGAGGAACAGGGGAGGGCGAGCAGTACTTC.

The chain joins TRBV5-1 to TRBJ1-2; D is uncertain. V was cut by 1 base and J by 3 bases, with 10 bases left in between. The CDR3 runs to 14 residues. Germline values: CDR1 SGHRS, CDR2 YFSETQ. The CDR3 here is CASSLSAEDYGYTF. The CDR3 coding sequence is TGCGCCAGCAGCTTGTCCGCGGAAGACTATGGCTACACCTTC.

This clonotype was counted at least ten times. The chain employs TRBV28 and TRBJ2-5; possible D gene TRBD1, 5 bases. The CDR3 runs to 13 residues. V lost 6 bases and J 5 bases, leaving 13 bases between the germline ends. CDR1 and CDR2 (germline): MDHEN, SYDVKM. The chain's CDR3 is CASRPQGLETQYF. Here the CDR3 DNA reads TGTGCCAGCAGACCCCAGGGTCTGGAGACCCAGTACTTC.

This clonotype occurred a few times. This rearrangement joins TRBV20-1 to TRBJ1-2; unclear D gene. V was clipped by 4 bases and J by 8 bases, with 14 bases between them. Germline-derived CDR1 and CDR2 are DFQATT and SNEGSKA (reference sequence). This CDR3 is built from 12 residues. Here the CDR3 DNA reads TGCAGTGCTAAGACTCCTGCATGGGGCTACACCTTC. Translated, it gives CSAKTPAWGYTF.

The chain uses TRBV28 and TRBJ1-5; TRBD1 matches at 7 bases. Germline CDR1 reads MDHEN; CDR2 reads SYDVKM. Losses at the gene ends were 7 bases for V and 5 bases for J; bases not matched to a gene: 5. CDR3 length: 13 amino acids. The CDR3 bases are TGTGCCAGCAAGGCAGGGGGTTATCAGCCCCAGCATTTT. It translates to CASKAGGYQPQHF.